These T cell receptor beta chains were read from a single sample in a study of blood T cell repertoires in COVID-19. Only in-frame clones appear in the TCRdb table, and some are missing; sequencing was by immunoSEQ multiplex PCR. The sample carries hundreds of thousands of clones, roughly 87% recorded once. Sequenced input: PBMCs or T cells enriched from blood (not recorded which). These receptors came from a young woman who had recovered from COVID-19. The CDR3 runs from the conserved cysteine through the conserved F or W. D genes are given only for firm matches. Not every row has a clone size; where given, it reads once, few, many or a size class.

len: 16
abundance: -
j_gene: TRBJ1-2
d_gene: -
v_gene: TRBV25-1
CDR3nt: TGTGCCAGCAGTATCACCCGGCCAGGAGGCTATAATGGCTACACCTTC
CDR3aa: CASSITRPGGYNGYTF

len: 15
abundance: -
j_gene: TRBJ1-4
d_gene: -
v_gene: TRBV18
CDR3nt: TGTGCCAGCTCACCCCAGGGAGGGGCCGGTGAAAAACTGTTTTTT
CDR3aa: CASSPQGGAGEKLFF

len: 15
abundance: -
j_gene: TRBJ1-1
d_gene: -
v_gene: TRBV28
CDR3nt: TGTGCCAGCAGTCTCGCGACAGGCGGGAACACTGAAGCTTTCTTT
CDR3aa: CASSLATGGNTEAFF

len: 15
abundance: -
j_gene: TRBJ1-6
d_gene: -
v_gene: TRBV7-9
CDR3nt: TGTGCCAGCAGCCCCACGGGACAATTTGGGTCACCCCTCCACTTT
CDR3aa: CASSPTGQFGSPLHF

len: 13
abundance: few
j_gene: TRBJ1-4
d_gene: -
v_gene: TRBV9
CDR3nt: TGTGCCAGCAGCGTCAGGTCTAATGAAAAACTGTTTTTT
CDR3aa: CASSVRSNEKLFF

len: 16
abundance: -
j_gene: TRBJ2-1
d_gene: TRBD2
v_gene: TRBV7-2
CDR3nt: TGTGCCAGCAGCACCCGGACTAGCGGGGGGGCCAATGAGCAGTTCTTC
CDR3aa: CASSTRTSGGANEQFF

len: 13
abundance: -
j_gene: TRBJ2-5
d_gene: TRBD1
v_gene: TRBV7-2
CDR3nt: TGTGCCAGCAGCTTGACAGGGGGGGAGACCCAGTACTTC
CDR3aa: CASSLTGGETQYF

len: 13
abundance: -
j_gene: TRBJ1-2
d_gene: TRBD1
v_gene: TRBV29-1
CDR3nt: TGCAGCGTCGACACAGGGGTAAACTATGGCTACACCTTC
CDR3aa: CSVDTGVNYGYTF

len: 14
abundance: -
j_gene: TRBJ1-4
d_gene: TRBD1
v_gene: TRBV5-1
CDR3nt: TGCGCCAGCAGCCTGGGACAGGGGCGGGAAAAACTGTTTTTT
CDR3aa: CASSLGQGREKLFF

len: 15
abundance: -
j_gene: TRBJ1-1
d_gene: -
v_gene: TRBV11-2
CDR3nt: TGTGCCAGCAGCCGCTTCGAAGGCGGCCGTTCTGAAGCTTTCTTT
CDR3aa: CASSRFEGGRSEAFF

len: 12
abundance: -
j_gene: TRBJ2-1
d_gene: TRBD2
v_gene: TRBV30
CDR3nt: TGTGCCTGGAGTCTAACTAGCGCGGAGCAGTTCTTC
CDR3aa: CAWSLTSAEQFF

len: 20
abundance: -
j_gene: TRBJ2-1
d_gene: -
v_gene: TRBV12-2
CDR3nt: TGTGCAAGTCGCTTAGGGTGCGGGACTAGCGGGAGCTACTCCTACAATGAGCAGTTCTTC
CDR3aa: CASRLGCGTSGSYSYNEQFF

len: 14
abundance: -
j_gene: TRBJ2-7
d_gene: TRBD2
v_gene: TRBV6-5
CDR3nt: TGTGCCAGCACCCCCATAGCGGGGCCCTACGAGCAGTACTTC
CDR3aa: CASTPIAGPYEQYF

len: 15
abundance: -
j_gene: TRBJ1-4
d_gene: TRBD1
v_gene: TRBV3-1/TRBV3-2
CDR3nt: TGTGCCAGCAGCCAGACACCGACAGGGGGCGAAAAACTGTTTTTT
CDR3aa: CASSQTPTGGEKLFF

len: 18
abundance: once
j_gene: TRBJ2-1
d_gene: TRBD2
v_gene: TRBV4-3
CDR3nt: TGCGCCAGCAGCCAAGATTTGGGACTAGCCCGGGGTGGGAATGAGCAGTTCTTC
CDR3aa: CASSQDLGLARGGNEQFF

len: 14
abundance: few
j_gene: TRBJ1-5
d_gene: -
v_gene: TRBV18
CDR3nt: TGTGCCAGCTCACCAATCCTGGGAGGTCAGCCCCAGCATTTT
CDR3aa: CASSPILGGQPQHF

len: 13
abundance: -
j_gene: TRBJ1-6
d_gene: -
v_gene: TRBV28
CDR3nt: TGTGCCAGCACTCCAGGGGCAAATTCACCCCTCCACTTT
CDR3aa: CASTPGANSPLHF

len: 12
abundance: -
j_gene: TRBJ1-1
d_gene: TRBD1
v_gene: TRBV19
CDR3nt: TGTGCCAGTAGCCCGGACAGGGTCGAAGCTTTCTTT
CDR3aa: CASSPDRVEAFF

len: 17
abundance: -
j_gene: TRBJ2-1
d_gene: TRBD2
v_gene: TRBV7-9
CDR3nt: TGTGCCAGCAGCTTAGCCCCGACTAGCGGGGGGGACAATGAGCAGTTCTTC
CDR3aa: CASSLAPTSGGDNEQFF

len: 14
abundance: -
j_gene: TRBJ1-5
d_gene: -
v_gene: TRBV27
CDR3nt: TGTGCCAGCAGTTCCTCGGTCGTGCGGCAGCCCCAGCATTTT
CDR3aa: CASSSSVVRQPQHF

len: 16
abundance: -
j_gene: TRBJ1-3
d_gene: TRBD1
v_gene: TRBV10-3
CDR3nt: TGTGCCATCAGTGAGCCGGGACAGGGCTCTGGAAACACCATATATTTT
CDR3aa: CAISEPGQGSGNTIYF

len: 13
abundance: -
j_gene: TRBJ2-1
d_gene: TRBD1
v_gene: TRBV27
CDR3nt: TGTGCCAGCAGTCCACAGGGGGACAATGAGCAGTTCTTC
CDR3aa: CASSPQGDNEQFF

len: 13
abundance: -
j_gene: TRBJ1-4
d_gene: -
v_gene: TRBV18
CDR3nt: TGTGCCAGCTCAAGCTCTTGGACAGAAAAACTGTTTTTT
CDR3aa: CASSSSWTEKLFF

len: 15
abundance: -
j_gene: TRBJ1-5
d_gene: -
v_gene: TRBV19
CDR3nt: TGTGCCAGTACCGACCCCGGGACACCTAATCAGCCCCAGCATTTT
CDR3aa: CASTDPGTPNQPQHF

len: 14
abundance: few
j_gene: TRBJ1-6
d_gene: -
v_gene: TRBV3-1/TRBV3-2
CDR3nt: TGTGCCAGCAGCCAATTCAGGGGCAGCTCACCCCTCCACTTT
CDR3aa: CASSQFRGSSPLHF

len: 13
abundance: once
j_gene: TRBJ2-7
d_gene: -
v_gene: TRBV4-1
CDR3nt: TGCGCCAGCAAAAGTACTAGTTCCTACGAGCAGTACTTC
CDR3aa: CASKSTSSYEQYF

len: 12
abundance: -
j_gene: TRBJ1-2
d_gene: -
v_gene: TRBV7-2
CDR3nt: TGTGCCAGCAGCCCAGCGGGGGGTGGCTACACCTTC
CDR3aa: CASSPAGGGYTF

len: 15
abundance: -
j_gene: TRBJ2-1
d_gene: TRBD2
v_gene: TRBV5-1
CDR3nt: TGCGCCAGCAGCTTGGGTAGCGGGGGATACAATGAGCAGTTCTTC
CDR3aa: CASSLGSGGYNEQFF

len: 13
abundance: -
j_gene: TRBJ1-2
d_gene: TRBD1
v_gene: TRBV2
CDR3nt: TGTGCCAGCAGTCGACAGGGGTACTATGGCTACACCTTC
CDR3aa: CASSRQGYYGYTF

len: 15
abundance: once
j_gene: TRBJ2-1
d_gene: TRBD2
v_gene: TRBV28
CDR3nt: TGTGCCAGCAGTTTGGCTAGCGGATCCTACAATGAGCAGTTCTTC
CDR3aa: CASSLASGSYNEQFF

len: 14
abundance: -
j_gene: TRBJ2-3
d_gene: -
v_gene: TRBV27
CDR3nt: TGTGCCAGCAGTTTATCGACAGACACAGATACGCAGTATTTT
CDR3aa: CASSLSTDTDTQYF

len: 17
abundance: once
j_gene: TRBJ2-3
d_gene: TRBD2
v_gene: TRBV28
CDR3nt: TGTGCCAGCAGTTTCCCGGGGGGTGGGTCCTGGGGAGATACGCAGTATTTT
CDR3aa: CASSFPGGGSWGDTQYF

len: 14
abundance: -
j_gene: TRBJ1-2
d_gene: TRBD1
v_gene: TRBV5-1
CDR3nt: TGCGCCAGCAGTTTAACCGGGACAGGGGAGGACTACACCTTC
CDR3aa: CASSLTGTGEDYTF

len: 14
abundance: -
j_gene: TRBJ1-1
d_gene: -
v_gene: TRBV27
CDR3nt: TGTGCCAGCAGTTTGTCCAGGGTGGACACTGAAGCTTTCTTT
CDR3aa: CASSLSRVDTEAFF